The T cell receptor beta chain described here comes from a study of cytomegalovirus exposure and HLA in healthy donors. Notes on the study in general: According to an earlier analysis, most TCR beta V segments yielded productive rearrangements about 87% or about 30% of the time. Researchers had no immune exposure information except CMV serostatus available. Analyzed later, most CMV-associated TCR beta chains appeared HLA-restricted.

Trimming cost V 4 bases and J 1 base; bases outside gene matches: 7. Germline V gene sequence: CDR1 ENHRY, CDR2 SYGVKD. The CDR3 has 16 residues. Of note for this clone: The antigen is undetermined.

60 Vbeta and 13 Jbeta primers were used in PCR. As originally analysed: Per a later analysis, the number of unique TCR beta chains was approximately 80 million, of which 9 million to 12 million were shared. The data were produced by immunoSEQ multiplex PCR, yet TCRdb's version contains in-frame clones alone and is incomplete. That table gives V, J and clone size, and the DNA gave D and trimming. The sample records about 140,000 clones, around 77% being singletons. Specimen: PBMCs. This receptor was obtained from a woman in her fifties or sixties in good health and CMV-seronegative. The V call is TRBV10-3, the J call TRBJ2-3; 8 nucleotides align to TRBD2. The CDR3 sequence is CAISAGGAERTDTQYF. The CDR3 coding sequence is TGTGCCATCAGTGCCGGGGGGGCCGAGCGCACAGATACGCAGTATTTT.